This T cell receptor beta chain was found in a study of blood T cell repertoires in COVID-19. About the research overall: Acute-phase and convalescent COVID-19 samples originated in the United States, Italy and Spain. PBMCs, B-cell-depleted T cells, or T cells were the source of the cDNA or gDNA that made up the material.

The Seattle patients, enrolled during active infection, were followed longitudinally. The CDR3 has 16 residues. V lost 3 bases, J lost 1 base, and 4 bases stayed unmatched. Per germline, CDR1 SGDLS and CDR2 YYNGEE. Original analysis: Counts of nucleated cells, estimated from reference gene primer amplification, were obtained. This table comes from immunoSEQ multiplex PCR, and its TCRdb copy is limited to in-frame clones, with some not included. That table is the source of V, J and clone size, and D and trimming were worked out from the DNA. The data show around 210,000 clones, about 85% seen once. The sequenced sample consisted of peripheral blood. The rearrangement links TRBV9 to TRBJ2-1; 10 bases line up with TRBD1. The clonotype comes from a man in his 60s with COVID-19, enrolled during active disease. In DNA form, the CDR3 reads TGTGCCAGCAGCGGGAGGGGACAGGGGTCCTACAATGAGCAGTTCTTC. Protein product: CASSGRGQGSYNEQFF.